This T cell receptor beta chain was observed in a study of identical twins. Healthy Caucasians were all of the donors. Each CDR3 protein is one row after TCRdb ran MiXCR on the 5' RACE reads. Among under 300,000 distinct CDR3 sequences, approximately 8.3% were seen once, and the ten largest hold less than 4%. In its sample, this clonotype was seen many times. Its specificity is unknown. Findings of the study overall: Reduced insertions were recorded for abundant cord blood beta clonotypes, with no such pattern in memory repertoires. Recombination models fit unrelated individuals' TCR alpha sharing but underestimated twins'.

The V and J ends lost 0 bases and 3 bases respectively, with 7 bases between them. Per germline, CDR1 MNHEY and CDR2 SVGAGI. The CDR3 is 14 residues long. These records were also assigned to another study, of yellow fever vaccine responses in identical twins.

The rearrangement links TRBV6-5 to TRBJ2-3; D remains ambiguous. The sequenced sample was CD8+ T cells sorted from blood. This clonotype originated in a young woman in good health. DNA for the CDR3: TGTGCCAGCAGTTACTCTCCCGGGACAGATACGCAGTATTTT. It translates to CASSYSPGTDTQYF.